A selection of T cell receptor beta chains follows, all from one sample in a study of cytomegalovirus exposure and HLA in healthy donors. Profiling relied on immunoSEQ multiplex PCR, and the TCRdb table lists in-frame clones only, not all of them. The sample consists of about 190,000 clones, about four fifths of them appearing once. Sequenced material: PBMCs. These receptors all come from a man aged 45 to 65 in good health and CMV-seronegative. Both conserved end residues are part of each CDR3.

v_gene: TRBV11-2; len: 16; CDR3aa: CASRPTLYDTPYEQYF
v_gene: TRBV7-9; len: 14; CDR3aa: CASSRGQDNQPQHF
v_gene: TRBV30; len: 15; CDR3aa: CAWKIQGPRNTEAFF
v_gene: TRBV27; len: 14; CDR3aa: CASRHQGRTYEQYF
v_gene: TRBV7-2; len: 15; CDR3aa: CASSLTQGFADTQYF
v_gene: TRBV27; len: 16; CDR3aa: CASSLRDRGLNTEAFF
v_gene: TRBV6-1; len: 15; CDR3aa: CASRRTGGAGTEAFF
v_gene: TRBV7-6; len: 14; CDR3aa: CASSLYPREETQYF
v_gene: TRBV15; len: 17; CDR3aa: CATSRDELAGRYNEQFF
v_gene: TRBV10-3; len: 12; CDR3aa: CAAAGNTDTQYF
v_gene: TRBV29-1; len: 14; CDR3aa: CSVKDRGEVQGYTF
v_gene: TRBV6-4; len: 15; CDR3aa: CASSDGTVLNQPQHF
v_gene: TRBV7-9; len: 14; CDR3aa: CASIRTGGDYEQYF
v_gene: TRBV5-4; len: 15; CDR3aa: CASSPNGGYTGELFF
v_gene: TRBV7-3; len: 16; CDR3aa: CASSPRAGSGYNEQFF
v_gene: TRBV29-1; len: 14; CDR3aa: CSVKFGGSNYGYTF
v_gene: TRBV7-9; len: 15; CDR3aa: CSSSPKIKEGPEQYF
v_gene: TRBV7-2; len: 14; CDR3aa: CASSLTQRNYGYTF
v_gene: TRBV5-1; len: 16; CDR3aa: CASSLTLTGSGNTIYF
v_gene: TRBV5-4; len: 16; CDR3aa: CASSWVPGQGYSPLHF
v_gene: TRBV5-1; len: 19; CDR3aa: CASSRTGLAGGVATDTQYF
v_gene: TRBV6-1; len: 13; CDR3aa: CASTRDRPDTQYF
v_gene: TRBV14; len: 14; CDR3aa: CASSPQGRGYGYTF
v_gene: TRBV7-9; len: 17; CDR3aa: CASSLASGPDSSYEQYF
v_gene: TRBV7-9; len: 13; CDR3aa: CASSEDRVYEQYF
v_gene: TRBV18; len: 14; CDR3aa: CASSPRDRDYGYTF
v_gene: TRBV18; len: 17; CDR3aa: CASSPRDGGSGANVLTF
v_gene: TRBV7-2; len: 13; CDR3aa: CASSLDILAIQYF
v_gene: TRBV7-2; len: 13; CDR3aa: CASSPPGRHEQFF